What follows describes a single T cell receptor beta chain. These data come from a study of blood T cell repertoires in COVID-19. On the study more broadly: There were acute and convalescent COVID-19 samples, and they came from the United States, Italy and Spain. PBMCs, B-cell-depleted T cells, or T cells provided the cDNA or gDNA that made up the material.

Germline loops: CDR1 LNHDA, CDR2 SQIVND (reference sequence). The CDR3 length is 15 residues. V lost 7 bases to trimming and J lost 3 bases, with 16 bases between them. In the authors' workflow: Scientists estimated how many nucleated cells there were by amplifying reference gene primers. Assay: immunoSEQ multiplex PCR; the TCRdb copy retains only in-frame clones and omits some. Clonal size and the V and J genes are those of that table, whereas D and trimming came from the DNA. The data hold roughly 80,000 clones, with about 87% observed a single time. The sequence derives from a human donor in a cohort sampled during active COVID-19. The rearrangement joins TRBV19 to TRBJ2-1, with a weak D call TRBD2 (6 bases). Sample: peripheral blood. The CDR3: CASKNRDWDYNEQFF. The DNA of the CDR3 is TGTGCCAGTAAGAACCGGGACTGGGACTACAATGAGCAGTTCTTC.